A selection of T cell receptor beta chains follows, all from one sample in a study of metastatic and nonmetastatic thyroid tumors. MiXCR was used by TCRdb to re-call the PCR reads. The top ten hold under 30% of the sample, which has approximately 6,300 clones, roughly a third seen once. Sequencing was performed on adjacent normal tissue. Receptors were obtained from a male donor with papillary thyroid cancer or a benign thyroid nodule (not recorded which). Some clones in this sample may be carry-over from other donors' samples. Both conserved end residues are part of each CDR3. The order of the fields is J gene, V gene, CDR3 length, clone size, D gene, CDR3 protein, CDR3 DNA. The D gene is left open where the match is weak. Where a row states a size, it is once, few, many or the class of an expanded clone; other rows omit it.

TRBJ2-1 TRBV24-1 14 few TRBD2 CATSKGTSGSEQFF TGTGCCACCAGTAAGGGGACTAGCGGGAGTGAGCAGTTCTTC
TRBJ2-3 TRBV30 14 - TRBD1 CAWSRGQLTDTQYF TGTGCCTGGAGTAGGGGACAGCTCACAGATACGCAGTATTTT
TRBJ2-1 TRBV6-1 15 - TRBD1 CASSEEGTGGNEQFF TGTGCCAGCAGTGAAGAGGGGACAGGGGGCAATGAGCAGTTCTTC
TRBJ2-3 TRBV12-3/TRBV12-4 15 - TRBD1 CASSPTDRGGDTQYF TGTGCCAGCAGCCCAACAGACAGGGGTGGAGATACGCAGTATTTT
TRBJ2-7 TRBV6-2/TRBV6-3 14 - - CASSYSGTSYEQYF TGTGCCAGCAGTTACAGCGGTACCTCCTACGAGCAGTACTTC
TRBJ2-1 TRBV9 14 - - CASSVGQDYNEQFF TGTGCCAGCAGCGTAGGACAGGACTACAATGAGCAGTTCTTC
TRBJ2-3 TRBV15 12 - - CATSRGTQVQYF TGTGCCACCAGCAGAGGGACTCAGGTGCAGTATTTT
TRBJ2-6 TRBV20-1 18 - - CSAREAQGLSSGANVLTF TGCAGTGCTAGAGAGGCCCAAGGGTTGAGCTCTGGGGCCAACGTCCTGACTTTC
TRBJ1-1 TRBV11-2 14 large - CASSLILGAAEAFF TGTGCCAGCAGCTTAATCCTGGGGGCAGCTGAAGCTTTCTTT
TRBJ2-1 TRBV4-2 15 - TRBD1 CASSQDGQVHNEQFF TGTGCCAGCAGCCAAGATGGACAGGTCCACAATGAGCAGTTCTTC
TRBJ2-1 TRBV20-1 11 - - CSAPTRGEQFF TGCAGTGCTCCTACTCGGGGTGAGCAGTTCTTC
TRBJ2-7 TRBV20-1 10 - - CSARDSQQYF TGCAGTGCTAGAGATTCGCAGCAGTACTTC
TRBJ2-2 TRBV3-1 19 - TRBD2 CASSPPGLAGISYTGELFF TGTGCCAGCAGCCCGCCCGGACTAGCGGGAATTTCTTACACCGGGGAGCTGTTTTTT
TRBJ1-6 TRBV27 16 few TRBD1 CASSLSRDSVNSPLHF TGTGCCAGCAGTTTATCCCGGGACAGCGTTAATTCACCCCTCCACTTT
TRBJ1-2 TRBV28 17 - - CASSLLGGETYDYGYTF TGTGCCAGCAGTTTGTTGGGGGGCGAAACATACGACTATGGCTACACCTTC
TRBJ2-7 TRBV7-9 14 - - CASSAGVPQSEQYF TGTGCCAGCAGCGCAGGGGTCCCCCAGAGCGAGCAGTACTTC
TRBJ2-7 TRBV6-5 16 few TRBD2 CASSHRGGTTFGEQYF TGTGCCAGCAGTCACCGGGGGGGCACCACTTTTGGGGAGCAGTACTTC
TRBJ2-2 TRBV6-1 16 few - CASKRDDSTNTGELFF TGTGCCAGCAAGAGGGACGACAGCACGAACACCGGGGAGCTGTTTTTT
TRBJ2-7 TRBV6-2/TRBV6-3 14 few - CASSGTASPYEQYF TGTGCCAGCAGCGGGACTGCAAGCCCCTACGAGCAGTACTTC
TRBJ2-7 TRBV5-1 13 once - CASSLGQDYEQYF TGCGCCAGCAGCTTGGGGCAGGACTACGAGCAGTACTTC
TRBJ1-5 TRBV28 14 - - CASSASIGNQPQHF TGTGCCAGCAGTGCGAGTATTGGCAATCAGCCCCAGCATTTT
TRBJ2-1 TRBV5-1 15 - - CASSLERGAYNEQFF TGCGCCAGCAGCTTGGAACGGGGGGCTTACAATGAGCAGTTCTTC
TRBJ2-1 TRBV20-1 17 - TRBD2 CSARTSGGTNSYNEQFF TGCAGTGCCCGGACTAGCGGGGGAACAAACTCCTACAATGAGCAGTTCTTC
TRBJ2-1 TRBV6-2/TRBV6-3 14 - TRBD2 CASSSGTSGDEQFF TGTGCCAGCAGTTCCGGGACTAGCGGGGATGAGCAGTTCTTC
TRBJ2-5 TRBV6-5 14 few TRBD2 CASRSTSGSWSQYF TGTGCCAGCAGATCTACTAGCGGTTCATGGTCCCAGTACTTC
TRBJ2-7 TRBV28 15 - TRBD1 CASSLTGTAVYEQYF TGTGCCAGCAGTTTGACCGGGACAGCCGTCTACGAGCAGTACTTC
TRBJ1-1 TRBV20-1 11 - - CSAISYREAFF TGCAGTGCTATATCATACAGGGAAGCTTTCTTT
TRBJ2-2 TRBV27 16 few TRBD1 CASSRPGTGDTGELFF TGTGCCAGCAGCAGACCCGGGACAGGGGACACCGGGGAGCTGTTTTTT
TRBJ1-5 TRBV19 14 few - CASSIFDFNKPQHF TGTGCCAGTAGTATTTTCGACTTTAATAAGCCCCAGCATTTT
TRBJ1-6 TRBV20-1 11 - - CSAREGETLHF TGCAGTGCTAGGGAGGGAGAGACCCTCCACTTT
TRBJ1-5 TRBV27 14 - - CASNRDASNQPQHF TGTGCCAGCAACCGGGACGCTAGCAATCAGCCCCAGCATTTT
TRBJ2-7 TRBV28 14 large - CASSLNRGLYEQYF TGTGCCAGCAGTCTCAACAGGGGACTCTACGAGCAGTACTTC